These 5 T cell receptor beta chains were all obtained from the same sample, sequenced in a study of blood T cell repertoires in COVID-19. Here immunoSEQ multiplex PCR was the method, and the copy in TCRdb shows in-frame clones only, minus some. The table includes tens of thousands of clones, 83% detected once. Sequencing was done on a sample of peripheral blood. All receptors derive from a human donor in a cohort sampled during active COVID-19.

The chain couples TRBV3-1 (or the pseudogene TRBV3-2) to TRBJ2-1, with 8 nucleotides matching TRBD1. The junction had 8 bases not matched to a gene; V was cut back by 3 bases and J by 7 bases. The CDR3 has 15 residues. The germline gives CDR1 LGHDT, CDR2 YNNKEL (reference sequence). As DNA, the CDR3 is TGTGCCAGCAGCCAGTTAGCAGGGGGCATAAATGAGCAGTTCTTC. It is translated as CASSQLAGGINEQFF.

This chain uses TRBV7-6 with TRBJ2-1; perhaps TRBD1 as D (6 bases). CDR3 length: 15 residues. CDR1 is SGHVS and CDR2 is FNYEAQ in the germline V gene. Trimming removed 2 bases from V and 1 base from J, with 9 bases in between. CDR3 in DNA: TGTGCCAGCAGCTTACAGGGGCAGTCCTACAATGAGCAGTTCTTC. Its translation: CASSLQGQSYNEQFF.

This clone came up a few times. This rearrangement joins TRBV18 to TRBJ1-3; D is undetermined. CDR3 length equals 17 residues. Germline-derived CDR1 and CDR2 are KGHSH and LQKENI. V shed 2 bases and J shed 3 bases, with 17 bases lying between them. CDR3 sequence (DNA): TGTGCCAGCTCACCAAGAGGCGGCAGCCGCATTGGAAACACCATATATTTT. Translation gives CASSPRGGSRIGNTIYF.

The chain uses TRBV4-2 and TRBJ2-5, with 11 bases that match TRBD1. This CDR3 is 16 amino acids long. J lost 2 bases, V lost 5 bases, and 7 bases had no gene match. Germline V gene lookup returns CDR1 LGHNA and CDR2 YNFKEQ. The CDR3 DNA is TGTGCCAGCAGCAACGGACAGGGGGCTGAACAAGAGACCCAGTACTTC. Its protein product is CASSNGQGAEQETQYF.

V is TRBV28 and J is TRBJ2-3; D call uncertain. Per germline, CDR1 MDHEN and CDR2 SYDVKM. The length of the CDR3 is 14 residues. The V end was cut by 6 bases, the J end by 2 bases, with 12 bases between. The DNA of the CDR3 is TGTGCCAGCAGGGTAGCAATAGCCACAGATACGCAGTATTTT. Protein: CASRVAIATDTQYF.